This TCR beta chain was sequenced in a study of CD8 T cells in ankylosing spondylitis. MiXCR, run by TCRdb on the 5' RACE reads, gives a single entry per CDR3 protein. The table lists fewer than 350,000 distinct CDR3 sequences, approximately 10% of them singletons. This clonotype has a count of ten or more. Germline assignment: CDR1 SGHTA and CDR2 FQGNSA. The CDR3 is 14 amino acids. Trimming removed 7 bases from V and 1 base from J, with 11 bases in between. The sample was blood, either unsorted or a sorted T cell fraction (not recorded which). This TCR came from a female donor with ankylosing spondylitis or in good health (not recorded which). V is TRBV7-2 and J is TRBJ1-5; a possible D gene is TRBD1 (6 bases). The CDR3 DNA reads TGTGCCAGCAATTCCGGACAGAGCAATCAGCCCCAGCATTTT. It translates to CASNSGQSNQPQHF.